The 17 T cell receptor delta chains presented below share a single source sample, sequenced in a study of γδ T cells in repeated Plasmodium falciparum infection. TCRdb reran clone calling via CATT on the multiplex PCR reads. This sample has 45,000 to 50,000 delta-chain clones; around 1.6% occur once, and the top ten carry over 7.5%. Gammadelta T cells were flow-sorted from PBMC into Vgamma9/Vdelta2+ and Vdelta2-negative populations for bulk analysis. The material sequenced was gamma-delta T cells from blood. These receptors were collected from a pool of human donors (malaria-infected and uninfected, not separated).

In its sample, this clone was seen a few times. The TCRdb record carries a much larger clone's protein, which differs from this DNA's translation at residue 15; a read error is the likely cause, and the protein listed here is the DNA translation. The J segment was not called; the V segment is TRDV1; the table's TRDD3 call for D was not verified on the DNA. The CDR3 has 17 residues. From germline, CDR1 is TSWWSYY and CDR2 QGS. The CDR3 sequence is CALGDISGGFLTDKFIF. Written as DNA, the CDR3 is TGTGCTCTTGGGGACATCTCTGGGGGATTCCTCACCGATAAATTCATCTTT.

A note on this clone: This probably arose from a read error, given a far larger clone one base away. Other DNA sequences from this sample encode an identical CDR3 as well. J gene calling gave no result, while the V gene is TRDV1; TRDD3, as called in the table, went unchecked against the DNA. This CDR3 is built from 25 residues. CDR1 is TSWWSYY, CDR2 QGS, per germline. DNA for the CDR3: TGTGCTCTTGGGGAAAAGGCCTTCCTACACCTTCCGTACTGGGGGATACTCGCACGCACCGATAAGCTCATCTTT. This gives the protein CALGEKAFLHLPYWGILARTDKLIF.

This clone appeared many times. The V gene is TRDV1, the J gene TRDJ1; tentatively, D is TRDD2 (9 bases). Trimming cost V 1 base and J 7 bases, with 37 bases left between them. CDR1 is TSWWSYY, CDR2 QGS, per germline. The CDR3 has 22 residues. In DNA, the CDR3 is TGTGCTCTTGGGGAACCCCCTGCCTTCCTACGAGAAGGTTTCTGGGGGACTCTTAAACTCATCTTT. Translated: CALGEPPAFLREGFWGTLKLIF.

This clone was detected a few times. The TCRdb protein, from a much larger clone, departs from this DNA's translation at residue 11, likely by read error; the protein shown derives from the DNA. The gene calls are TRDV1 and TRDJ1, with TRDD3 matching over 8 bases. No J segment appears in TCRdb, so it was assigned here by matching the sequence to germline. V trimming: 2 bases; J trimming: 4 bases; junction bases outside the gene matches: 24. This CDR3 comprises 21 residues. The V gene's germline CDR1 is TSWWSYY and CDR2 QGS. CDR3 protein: CALGENGYWGDRAFWHDKLIF. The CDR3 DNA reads TGTGCTCTTGGGGAAAACGGGTACTGGGGGGATCGGGCCTTTTGGCACGATAAACTCATCTTT.

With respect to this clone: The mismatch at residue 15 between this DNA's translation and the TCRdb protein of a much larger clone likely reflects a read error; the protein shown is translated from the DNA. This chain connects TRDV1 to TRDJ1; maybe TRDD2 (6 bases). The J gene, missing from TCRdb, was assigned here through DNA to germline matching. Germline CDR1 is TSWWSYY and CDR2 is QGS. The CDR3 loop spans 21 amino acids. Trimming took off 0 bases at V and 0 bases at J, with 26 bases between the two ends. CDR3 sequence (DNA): TGTGCTCTTGGGGAACTCCCCTTGCGCCTTCCCTTGGAGACGCACACCGATAAACTCATCTTT. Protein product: CALGELPLRLPLETHTDKLIF.

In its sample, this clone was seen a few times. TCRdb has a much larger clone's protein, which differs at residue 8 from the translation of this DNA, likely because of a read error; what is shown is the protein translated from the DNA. The CDR3 region is CALGDGKSTPGVNLDKLIF. DNA of the CDR3: TGTGCTCTTGGGGACGGAAAATCAACTCCTGGCGTTAACCTCGATAAACTCATCTTT. The rearrangement joins TRDV1 to TRDJ1; D not certain. TCRdb gives no J gene; it was assigned here by matching the DNA to germline. Trimming stripped 3 bases from V and 4 bases from J, with 27 bases between. From germline, CDR1 is TSWWSYY and CDR2 QGS. The CDR3 covers 19 residues.

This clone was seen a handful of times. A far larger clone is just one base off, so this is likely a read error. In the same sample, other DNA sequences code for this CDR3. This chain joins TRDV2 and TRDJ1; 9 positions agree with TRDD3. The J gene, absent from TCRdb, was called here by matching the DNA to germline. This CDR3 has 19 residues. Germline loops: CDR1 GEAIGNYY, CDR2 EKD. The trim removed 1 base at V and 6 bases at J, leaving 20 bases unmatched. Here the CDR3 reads CACDTKTYPGGLFPNKLIF. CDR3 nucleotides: TGTGCCTGTGACACTAAAACTTACCCTGGGGGATTATTCCCGAATAAACTCATCTTT.

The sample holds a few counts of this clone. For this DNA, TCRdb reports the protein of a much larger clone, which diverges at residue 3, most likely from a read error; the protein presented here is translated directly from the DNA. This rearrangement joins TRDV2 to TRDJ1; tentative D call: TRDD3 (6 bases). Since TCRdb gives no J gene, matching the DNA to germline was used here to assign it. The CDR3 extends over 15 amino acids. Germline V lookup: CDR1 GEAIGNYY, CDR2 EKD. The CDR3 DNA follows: TGTGCCCGTGACACGAAAGGGATAAACACCGATAAACTCATCTTT. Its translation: CARDTKGINTDKLIF.

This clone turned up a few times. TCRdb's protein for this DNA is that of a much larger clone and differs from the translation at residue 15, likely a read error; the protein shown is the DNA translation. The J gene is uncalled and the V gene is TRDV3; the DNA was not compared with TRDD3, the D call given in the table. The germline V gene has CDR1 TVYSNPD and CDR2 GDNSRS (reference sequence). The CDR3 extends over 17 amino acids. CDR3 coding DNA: TGTGCCTCCTATCGGCGTACTGTGGGGATAAACACCGATAAACACATCTTT. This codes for CASYRRTVGINTDKHIF.

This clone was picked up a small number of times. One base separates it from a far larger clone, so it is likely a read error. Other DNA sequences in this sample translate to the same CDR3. The CDR3 DNA reads as TGTGCTCTTGGGGATGCTATCCAAGCTGGGCCGATTCCGTACGATAAACTCATCTTT. It codes for CALGDAIQAGPIPYDKLIF. This rearrangement joins TRDV1 to TRDJ1, with D perhaps TRDD3 (5 bases). The J gene was missing in TCRdb and was found by matching the end of the DNA to germline. V was cut by 3 bases and J by 4 bases, with 27 bases left in between. Germline V gene data show CDR1 as TSWWSYY and CDR2 as QGS. This CDR3 contains 19 residues.

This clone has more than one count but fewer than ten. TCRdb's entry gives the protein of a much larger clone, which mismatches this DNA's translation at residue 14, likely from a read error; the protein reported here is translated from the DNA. The CDR3 region is CALGVCTRAGRGMTDKLIF. CDR3 coding DNA: TGTGCTCTTGGAGTGTGCACTAGGGCTGGTCGGGGAATGACCGATAAACTCATCTTT. The chain recombines TRDV1 with TRDJ1; D perhaps matches TRDD3 (5 bases). The germline CDR1 and CDR2 sequences are TSWWSYY and QGS. The CDR3 sequence is 19 residues long. The ends were cut back, 6 bases at V and 2 bases at J, with 28 bases in the middle.

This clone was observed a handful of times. CDR3 sequence (DNA): TGTGCTCTTGGGGGCCGCCTGCTCCTCTTGGGGGGATGTGGGACCGATAAACTCATCTTT. Protein product: CALGGRLLLLGGCGTDKLIF. This rearrangement joins TRDV1 to TRDJ1; 7 positions match TRDD3. The J gene is absent in TCRdb and was assigned here via DNA matching to germline. The junction had 22 bases not matched to a gene; V was cut back by 4 bases and J by 2 bases. CDR1 is TSWWSYY and CDR2 is QGS in the germline V gene. The CDR3 extends over 20 amino acids.

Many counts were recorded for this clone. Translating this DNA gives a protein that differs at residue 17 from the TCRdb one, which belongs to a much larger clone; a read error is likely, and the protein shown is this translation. The CDR3 nucleotides read TGTGCTCTTGGGGAATCTAAAAATGAGGGGGCGCCACTCCTACCTTACGCCGATAAACTCATCTTT. This sequence encodes CALGESKNEGAPLLPYADKLIF. The chain recombines TRDV1 with TRDJ1; D might be TRDD2 (6 bases). The CDR3 is made up of 22 amino acids. Germline CDR1 and CDR2: TSWWSYY and QGS. V was trimmed by 2 bases and J by 3 bases, leaving 34 bases between them.

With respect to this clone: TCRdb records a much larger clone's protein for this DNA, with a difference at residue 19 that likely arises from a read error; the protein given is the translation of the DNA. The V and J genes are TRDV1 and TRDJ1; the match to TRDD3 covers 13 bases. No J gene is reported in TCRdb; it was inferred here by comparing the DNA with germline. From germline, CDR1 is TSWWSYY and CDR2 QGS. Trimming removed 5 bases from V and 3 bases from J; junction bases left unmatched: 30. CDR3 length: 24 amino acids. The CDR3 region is CALGPKSLFPVDWGIRPNADKLIF. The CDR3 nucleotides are TGTGCTCTTGGGCCTAAAAGCCTTTTCCCCGTCGACTGGGGGATACGCCCAAACGCCGATAAACTCATCTTT.

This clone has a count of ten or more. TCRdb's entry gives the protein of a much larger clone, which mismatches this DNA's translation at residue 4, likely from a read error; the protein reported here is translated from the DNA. The CDR3 coding sequence is TGTGCTCTTGAGGAACTACCTTCCTACATGGGTGGGGGTCACTCATACACCGATAAACTCATCTTT. It specifies CALEELPSYMGGGHSYTDKLIF. The V call is TRDV1, the J call TRDJ1, with 9 bases matching TRDD2. Germline CDR1 is TSWWSYY and CDR2 is QGS. CDR3 size: 22 residues.

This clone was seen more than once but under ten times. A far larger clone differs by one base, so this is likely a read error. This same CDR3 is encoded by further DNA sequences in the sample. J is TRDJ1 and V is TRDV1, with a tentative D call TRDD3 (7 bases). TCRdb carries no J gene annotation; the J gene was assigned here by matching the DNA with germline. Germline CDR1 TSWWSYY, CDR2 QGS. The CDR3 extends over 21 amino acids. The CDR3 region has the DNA TGTGCCCTTGGGGAATTTTTCCTAGCCTACTGGGGCCCCATAGGGACCGATAAACTCATCTTT. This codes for CALGEFFLAYWGPIGTDKLIF.

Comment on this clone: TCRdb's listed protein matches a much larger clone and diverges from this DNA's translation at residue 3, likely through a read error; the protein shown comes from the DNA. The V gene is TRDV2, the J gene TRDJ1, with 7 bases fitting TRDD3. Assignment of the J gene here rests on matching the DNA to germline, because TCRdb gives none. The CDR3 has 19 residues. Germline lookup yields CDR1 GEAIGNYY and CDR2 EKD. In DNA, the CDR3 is TGTGCCTATGACGCCGTTCACTTGTACTGGGGCTCGTACACCGATAAACTCATCTTT. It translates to CAYDAVHLYWGSYTDKLIF.